The source of this T cell receptor (beta chain) is a study of cytomegalovirus exposure and HLA in healthy donors. Findings and caveats of the study: TCR beta sequences reportedly predicted most subjects' HLA-A and HLA-B alleles accurately. The investigators catalogued 150 to 200 TCR beta chains as cytomegalovirus-associated.

The V end was cut by 5 bases, the J end by 3 bases, with 19 bases between. The length of the CDR3 is 16 residues. The germline V gene has CDR1 LNHDA and CDR2 SQIVND (reference sequence). Points on this clone: Its target is unknown.

A multiplex PCR was run with 60 Vbeta primers and 13 Jbeta primers. Authors' analysis steps: Later work found approximately 80 million unique TCR beta chains, with 10 million to 14 million shared. Assay used: immunoSEQ multiplex PCR; TCRdb lists only in-frame clones, some missing. From that table come the V and J calls and clone size; the DNA was used to work out D and trimming. The table includes more than 110,000 clones, over 70% detected once. Sequenced: PBMCs. This chain joins TRBV19 and TRBJ1-2, with D possibly TRBD1 on 5 matching bases. The TCR comes from a young man in good health and CMV-seronegative. The CDR3 coding sequence is TGTGCCAGTAGTCCTACATTACGCTTAGGGGACTATGGCTACACCTTC. Translation: CASSPTLRLGDYGYTF.